These T cell receptor beta chains were read from a single sample in a study of OX40 agonist ivuxolimab in advanced cancers. Here immunoSEQ multiplex PCR was the method, and the copy in TCRdb shows in-frame clones only, minus some. The sample yields approximately 35,000 clones, about 88% seen once. Sequencing used CD4+ or CD8+ T cells sorted from blood, obtained in a trial of the OX40 agonist ivuxolimab. The receptors were gathered from an adult with an advanced solid tumor such as melanoma, head and neck, liver or kidney cancer. The CDR3 runs from the conserved cysteine through the conserved F or W. A D gene is named only where the DNA matches it firmly. Clone size is given for some rows only: seen once, a few or many times, or a class if the clone is expanded.

abundance: .
v_gene: TRBV9
j_gene: TRBJ2-1
d_gene: .
CDR3nt: TGTGCCAGCAGCGGAGGAGGTGCAGAGTTCTTC
CDR3aa: CASSGGGAEFF

abundance: .
v_gene: TRBV7-8
j_gene: TRBJ2-2
d_gene: TRBD1
CDR3nt: TGTGCCAGCAGGGGGACAGGGTTGGTCGGGGAGCTGTTTTTT
CDR3aa: CASRGTGLVGELFF

abundance: .
v_gene: TRBV6-1
j_gene: TRBJ2-6
d_gene: .
CDR3nt: TGTGCCAGCAGTGAATTGGGAACTGGGGCCAACGTCCTGACTTTC
CDR3aa: CASSELGTGANVLTF

abundance: .
v_gene: TRBV6-5
j_gene: TRBJ2-7
d_gene: TRBD2
CDR3nt: TGTGCCAGCAGTTCCCAGCGGGGCATCTACGAGCAGTACTTC
CDR3aa: CASSSQRGIYEQYF

abundance: .
v_gene: TRBV30
j_gene: TRBJ2-5
d_gene: .
CDR3nt: TGTGCCTGGAGTGTACAGGCTCCTCCGGTTGAGACCCAGTACTTC
CDR3aa: CAWSVQAPPVETQYF

abundance: .
v_gene: TRBV6-1
j_gene: TRBJ2-7
d_gene: TRBD1
CDR3nt: TGTGCCAGCAGTTGGGACAGGGACTACGAGCAGTACTTC
CDR3aa: CASSWDRDYEQYF

abundance: .
v_gene: TRBV5-1
j_gene: TRBJ2-1
d_gene: TRBD1
CDR3nt: TGCGCCAGCAGCTTCCAGGGGGCCGATGAGCAGTTCTTC
CDR3aa: CASSFQGADEQFF

abundance: .
v_gene: TRBV18
j_gene: TRBJ2-5
d_gene: TRBD2
CDR3nt: TGTGCCAGCTCTCAAAATCCCGGGACTAGCGGTCAAGAGACCCAGTACTTC
CDR3aa: CASSQNPGTSGQETQYF

abundance: .
v_gene: TRBV25-1
j_gene: TRBJ1-1
d_gene: TRBD1
CDR3nt: TGTGCCAGCAGCGCCCGGACAGGTAACACTGAAGCTTTCTTT
CDR3aa: CASSARTGNTEAFF

abundance: .
v_gene: TRBV27
j_gene: TRBJ2-2
d_gene: .
CDR3nt: TGTGCCAGCAGGAAGCAGTCTAACACCGGGGAGCTGTTTTTT
CDR3aa: CASRKQSNTGELFF

abundance: .
v_gene: TRBV7-9
j_gene: TRBJ1-1
d_gene: .
CDR3nt: TGTGCCAGCAGCTTAGCGGGGCCAAGTGAAGCTTTCTTT
CDR3aa: CASSLAGPSEAFF

abundance: .
v_gene: TRBV5-1
j_gene: TRBJ1-1
d_gene: TRBD1
CDR3nt: TGCGCCAGCAGCTTGGGCGCGGACAGGGGAGACACTGAAGCTTTCTTT
CDR3aa: CASSLGADRGDTEAFF

abundance: .
v_gene: TRBV28
j_gene: TRBJ1-5
d_gene: .
CDR3nt: TGTGCCAGCAGCCTGCCGACGGGGGTAGGCAATCAGCCCCAGCATTTT
CDR3aa: CASSLPTGVGNQPQHF

abundance: .
v_gene: TRBV7-9
j_gene: TRBJ2-2
d_gene: TRBD1
CDR3nt: TGTGCCAGCACGAGACAGGGGGTTAACACCGGGGAGCTGTTTTTT
CDR3aa: CASTRQGVNTGELFF

abundance: .
v_gene: TRBV4-2
j_gene: TRBJ2-7
d_gene: TRBD1
CDR3nt: TGTGCCAGCAGCCAACCACCCGGGACAGGGAACGGGGAGCAGTACTTC
CDR3aa: CASSQPPGTGNGEQYF

abundance: few
v_gene: TRBV25-1
j_gene: TRBJ1-2
d_gene: .
CDR3nt: TGTGCCAGCCGGGGGTTCAACTATGGCTACACCTTC
CDR3aa: CASRGFNYGYTF

abundance: .
v_gene: TRBV9
j_gene: TRBJ2-3
d_gene: .
CDR3nt: TGTGCCAGCAGCCCCCTCCGAGGGAGTCTTACCCCAGATACGCAGTATTTT
CDR3aa: CASSPLRGSLTPDTQYF

abundance: once
v_gene: TRBV23-1
j_gene: TRBJ1-5
d_gene: .
CDR3nt: TGCGCCAGCAGTCAAGGGAGGGTATGGTATAGTGGCAATCAGCCCCAGCATTTT
CDR3aa: CASSQGRVWYSGNQPQHF

abundance: .
v_gene: TRBV2
j_gene: TRBJ2-2
d_gene: TRBD1
CDR3nt: TGTGCCAGCAGGGTACAGGGGGCGAACACCGGGGAGCTGTTTTTT
CDR3aa: CASRVQGANTGELFF

abundance: few
v_gene: TRBV28
j_gene: TRBJ1-2
d_gene: .
CDR3nt: TGTGCCAGCAGCCGGGCCCAGGAGGGGGGGATCTATGGCTACACCTTC
CDR3aa: CASSRAQEGGIYGYTF

abundance: .
v_gene: TRBV11-2
j_gene: TRBJ2-3
d_gene: TRBD2
CDR3nt: TGTGCCAGCAGTCGTCTAGCGGGCTCAGATACGCAGTATTTT
CDR3aa: CASSRLAGSDTQYF

abundance: .
v_gene: TRBV10-3
j_gene: TRBJ1-1
d_gene: .
CDR3nt: TGTGCCACAGGAACGCAGATGCAGGGGATGAACACTGAAGCTTTCTTT
CDR3aa: CATGTQMQGMNTEAFF

abundance: .
v_gene: TRBV19
j_gene: TRBJ2-6
d_gene: TRBD1
CDR3nt: TGTGCCAGTACAGACAGGGGGGCGGCGGGGGCCAACGTCCTGACTTTC
CDR3aa: CASTDRGAAGANVLTF